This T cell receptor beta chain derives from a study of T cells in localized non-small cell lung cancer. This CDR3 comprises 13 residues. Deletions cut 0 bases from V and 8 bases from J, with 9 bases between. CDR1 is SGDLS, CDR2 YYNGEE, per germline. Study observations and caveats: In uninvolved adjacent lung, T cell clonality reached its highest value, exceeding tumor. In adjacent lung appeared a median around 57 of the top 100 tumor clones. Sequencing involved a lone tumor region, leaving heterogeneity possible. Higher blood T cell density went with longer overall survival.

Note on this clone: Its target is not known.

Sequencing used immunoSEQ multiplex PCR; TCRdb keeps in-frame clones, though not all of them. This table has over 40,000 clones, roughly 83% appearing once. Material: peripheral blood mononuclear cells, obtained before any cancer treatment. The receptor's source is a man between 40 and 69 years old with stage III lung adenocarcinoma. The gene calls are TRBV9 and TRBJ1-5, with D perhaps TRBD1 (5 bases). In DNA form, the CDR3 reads TGTGCCAGCAGCGTAGGGGTGGGGGAGCCCCAGCATTTT. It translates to CASSVGVGEPQHF.